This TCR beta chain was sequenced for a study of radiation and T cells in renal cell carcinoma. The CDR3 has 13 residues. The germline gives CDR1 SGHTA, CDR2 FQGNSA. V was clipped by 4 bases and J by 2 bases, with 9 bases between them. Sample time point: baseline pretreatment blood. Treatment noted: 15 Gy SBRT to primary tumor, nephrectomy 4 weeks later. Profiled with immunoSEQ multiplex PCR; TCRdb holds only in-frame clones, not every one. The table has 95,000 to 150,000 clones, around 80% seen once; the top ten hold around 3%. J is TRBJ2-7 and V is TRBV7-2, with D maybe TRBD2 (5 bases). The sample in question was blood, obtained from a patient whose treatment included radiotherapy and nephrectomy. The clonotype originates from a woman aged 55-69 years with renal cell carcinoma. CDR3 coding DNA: TGTGCCAGCAGCTGGCTAGCTGCCTACGAGCAGTACTTC. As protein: CASSWLAAYEQYF.